Below, one TCR beta chain is given with its context. No antigen is known for it. These data belong to a study of T cells in Graves' hyperthyroidism and ophthalmopathy. The wider study: Peripheral blood samples were taken at initial diagnosis, prior to any treatment. Whole-study results and caveats: For ophthalmopathy, model prediction preceded onset by a median 6.5 months.

Trimming removed 1 base from V and 9 bases from J, with 11 bases in between. The V gene's germline CDR1 is SGHDT and CDR2 YYEEEE. The CDR3 spans 14 residues. Regions amplified from RNA transcripts were the TCR beta CDR3 regions. The TCR CDR3 first-round RT-PCR relied on the HTBI primer set. TCRdb re-analysed the multiplex PCR reads in MiXCR, keeping a single row per CDR3 protein. The sample lists hundreds of thousands of distinct CDR3 sequences; 17% were seen once. Each ophthalmopathy patient scored at least 3 on the Clinical Activity Score and at least 4 on NOSPECS grade, with duration under 3 months.

Sequenced material: blood. The sequence came from a woman between 18 and 29 years old with Graves' ophthalmopathy. The chain has TRBV5-6 and TRBJ1-6; D gene unclear. CDR3 residues: CASSLPQPLSPLHF. Here the CDR3 DNA reads TGTGCCAGCAGCTTGCCACAGCCTCTTTCACCCCTCCACTTT.